This T cell receptor beta chain was found in a study of human T cells and chemical hapten exposure. About the study: Weekly scalp doses of diphenylcyclopropenone were given to patients during the roughly 23-week study.

Time point here: patch test 2, 6 weeks after DPC sensitization. This sample's treatment: therapeutic diphenylcyclopropenone sensitization with weekly scalp DPC. This clonotype showed up just a few times. The target antigen is unknown. MiXCR, applied by TCRdb to the RACE reads, yields one record per CDR3 protein. The data hold around 82,000 distinct CDR3 sequences, with about 6.6% observed a single time. Whole-study results and caveats: Relative to control repertoires, expanded TCRs gave rise to significantly more large CDR3 similarity clusters. No change in TCRs above 1 in 1000 frequency was produced by DPC sensitization.

Trimming pared 3 bases from V and 0 bases from J, leaving 16 bases between. Germline V gene sequence: CDR1 SGHRS, CDR2 YFSETQ. The CDR3 is 18 residues long. The gene calls are TRBV5-1 and TRBJ2-6, with a tentative D call TRBD1 (6 bases). The sequencing used whole blood, collected in connection with sensitization to the hapten diphenylcyclopropenone (DPC). The receptor was derived from a woman in her twenties or thirties with alopecia areata. Some clones in this sample may be carry-over from other donors' samples. The CDR3 region has the DNA TGCGCCAGCAGCTCGCCCAGGGGTAGCCTCTCTGGGGCCAACGTCCTGACTTTC. It is translated as CASSSPRGSLSGANVLTF.